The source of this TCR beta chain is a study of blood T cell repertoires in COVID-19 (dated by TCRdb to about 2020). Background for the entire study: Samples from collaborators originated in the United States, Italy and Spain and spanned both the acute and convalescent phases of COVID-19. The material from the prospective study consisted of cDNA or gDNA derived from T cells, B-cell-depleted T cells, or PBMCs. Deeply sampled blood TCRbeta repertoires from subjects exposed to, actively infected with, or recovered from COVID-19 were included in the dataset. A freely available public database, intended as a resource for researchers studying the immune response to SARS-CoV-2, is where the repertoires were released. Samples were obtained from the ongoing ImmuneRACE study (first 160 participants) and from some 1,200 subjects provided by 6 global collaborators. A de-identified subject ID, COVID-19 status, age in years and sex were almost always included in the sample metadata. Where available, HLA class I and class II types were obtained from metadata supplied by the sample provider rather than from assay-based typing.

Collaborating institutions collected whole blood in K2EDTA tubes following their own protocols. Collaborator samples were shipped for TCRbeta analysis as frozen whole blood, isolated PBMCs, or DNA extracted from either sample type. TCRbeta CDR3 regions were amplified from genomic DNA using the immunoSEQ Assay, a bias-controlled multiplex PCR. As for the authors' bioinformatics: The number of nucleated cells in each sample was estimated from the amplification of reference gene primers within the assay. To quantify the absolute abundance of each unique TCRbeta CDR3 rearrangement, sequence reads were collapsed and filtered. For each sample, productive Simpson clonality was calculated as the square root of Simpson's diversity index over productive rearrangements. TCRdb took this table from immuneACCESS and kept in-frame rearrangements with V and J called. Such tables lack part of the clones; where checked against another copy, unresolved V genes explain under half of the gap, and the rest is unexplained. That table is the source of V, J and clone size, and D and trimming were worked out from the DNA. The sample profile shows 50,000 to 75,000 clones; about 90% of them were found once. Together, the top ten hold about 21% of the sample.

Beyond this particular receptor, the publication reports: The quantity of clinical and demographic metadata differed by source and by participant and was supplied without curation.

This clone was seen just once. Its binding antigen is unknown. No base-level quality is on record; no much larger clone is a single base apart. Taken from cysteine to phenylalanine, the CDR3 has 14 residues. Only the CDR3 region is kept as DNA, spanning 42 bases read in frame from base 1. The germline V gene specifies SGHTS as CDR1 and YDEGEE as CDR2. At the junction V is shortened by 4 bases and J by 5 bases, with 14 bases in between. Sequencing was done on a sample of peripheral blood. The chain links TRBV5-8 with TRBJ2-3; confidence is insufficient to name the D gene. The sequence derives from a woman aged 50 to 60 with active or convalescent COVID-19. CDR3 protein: CASSPSRPLDTQYF. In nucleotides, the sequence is TGTGCCAGCAGCCCTAGTCGGCCACTAGATACGCAGTATTTT.